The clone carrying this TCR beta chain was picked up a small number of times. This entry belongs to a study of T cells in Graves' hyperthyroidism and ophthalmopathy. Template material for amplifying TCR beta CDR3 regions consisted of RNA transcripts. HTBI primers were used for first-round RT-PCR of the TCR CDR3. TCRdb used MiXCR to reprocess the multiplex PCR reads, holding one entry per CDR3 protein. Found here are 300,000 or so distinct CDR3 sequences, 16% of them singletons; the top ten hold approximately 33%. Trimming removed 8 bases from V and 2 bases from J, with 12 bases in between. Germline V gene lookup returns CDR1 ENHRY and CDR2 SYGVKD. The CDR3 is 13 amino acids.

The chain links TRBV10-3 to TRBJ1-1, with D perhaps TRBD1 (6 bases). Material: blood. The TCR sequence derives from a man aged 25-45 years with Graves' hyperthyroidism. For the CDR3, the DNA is TGTGCCATCTCCCCAGGGGATAACACTGAAGCTTTCTTT. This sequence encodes CAISPGDNTEAFF.